This TCR beta chain was sequenced for a study of regulatory T cells in long-lasting Graves disease. Across the study: Persistence in Graves' disease denoted antithyroid drug use beyond 5 years alongside positive TSH receptor antibodies.

With iRepertoire HTBI primers and Arm-PCR of CDR3 regions, TCR beta libraries were built. TCRdb reanalysed the multiplex PCR reads using MiXCR and keeps one entry per CDR3 protein. The data contain a few hundred thousand distinct CDR3 sequences, less than 25% of them seen just once; the ten biggest clones take up about a quarter. Time point described: persistent/refractory GD, antithyroid drugs over 5 years with positive TRAb. Making the TCR library involved RNA that had been extracted from PBMCs. In its sample, this clonotype was seen once. Without the conserved terminal phenylalanine or tryptophan, this CDR3 likely stems from a read error. Deletions cut 6 bases from V and 4 bases from J, with 15 bases between. The CDR3 is 14 residues long. CDR1 is MGHDK and CDR2 is SYGVNS in the germline V gene.

The source material was peripheral blood mononuclear cells (PBMCs), sampled when the disease was refractory, from a patient treated with antithyroid drugs. The source of this sequence is a female donor with Graves disease. The V and J genes are TRBV25-1 and TRBJ1-1; weak D call: TRBD1 (6 bases). The chain's CDR3 is CASRGKGGTTEAFL. In nucleotides, the CDR3 is TGTGCCAGCAGGGGTAAGGGGGGAACCACTGAAGCTTTCCTT.